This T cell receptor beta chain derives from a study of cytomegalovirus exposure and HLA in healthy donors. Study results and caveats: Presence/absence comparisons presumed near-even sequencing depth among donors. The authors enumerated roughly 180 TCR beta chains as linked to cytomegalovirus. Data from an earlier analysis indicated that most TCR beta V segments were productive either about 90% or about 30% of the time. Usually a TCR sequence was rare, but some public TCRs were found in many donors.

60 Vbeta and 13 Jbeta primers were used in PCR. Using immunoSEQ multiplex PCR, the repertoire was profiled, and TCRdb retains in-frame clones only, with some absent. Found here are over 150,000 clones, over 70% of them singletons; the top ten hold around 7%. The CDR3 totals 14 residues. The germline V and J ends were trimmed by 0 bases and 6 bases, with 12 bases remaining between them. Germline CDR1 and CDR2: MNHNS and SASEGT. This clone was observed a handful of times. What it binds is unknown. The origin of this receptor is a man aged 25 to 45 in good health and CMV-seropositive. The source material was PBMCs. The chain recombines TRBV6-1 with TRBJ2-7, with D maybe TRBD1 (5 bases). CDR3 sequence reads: CASSEAGQGGEQYF. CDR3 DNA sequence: TGTGCCAGCAGTGAAGCGGGCCAGGGTGGCGAGCAGTACTTC.